One TCR beta chain is described in this entry. Its antigen is not known. V gave up 0 bases and J gave up 14 bases; unmatched junction bases: 11. CDR1 is SGDLS, CDR2 YYNGEE, per germline. CDR3 length: 15 residues. The data derive from a study of response to subunit inactivated influenza vaccine. Study findings and constraints: A suggestion made by the authors is that each seasonal influenza vaccination recruits few new T cells.

TCRdb called the RT-PCR reads again in MiXCR, with one record for every CDR3 protein. The sample lists 650,000 to 800,000 distinct CDR3 sequences, 11% to 15% occurring once. The receptor comes from a middle-aged man who received an inactivated influenza vaccine. This specimen consisted of PBMCs from blood, obtained less than 15 days before vaccination. The J gene is TRBJ1-6, the V gene TRBV9; TRBD1 matches at 7 bases. CDR3 sequence (DNA): TGTGCCAGCAGCGTAGAACAGACAGGGTCCAGGGCCCTCCACTTT. Protein product: CASSVEQTGSRALHF.